The 31 T cell receptor beta chains given below trace back to one sample, sequenced in a study of cytomegalovirus exposure and HLA in healthy donors. Primers included in the PCR were 60 Vbeta and 13 Jbeta primers. This table comes from immunoSEQ multiplex PCR, and its TCRdb copy is limited to in-frame clones, with some not included. The sample lists more than 150,000 clones, roughly 80% seen once, with 0.65% in the top ten. The sample was PBMCs. These receptors all come from a boy aged 5-17 years in good health and CMV-seronegative.

The genes are TRBV6-1 and TRBJ2-4; 7 positions agree with TRBD1. Trimming took 6 bases from V and 0 from J; bases not matched to a gene: 2. Germline V lookup: CDR1 MNHNS, CDR2 SASEGT. This CDR3 is 14 amino acids long. The DNA of the CDR3 is TGTGCCAGCAGGAGACAGGGAGCCAAAAACATTCAGTACTTC. This codes for CASRRQGAKNIQYF.

This clone was seen more than once but under ten times. V is TRBV2 and J is TRBJ2-7; D not resolved. Germline V lookup: CDR1 SNHLY, CDR2 FYNNEI. The CDR3 has 13 amino acids. V was pared by 3 bases and J by 2 bases, with 8 bases between. In DNA form, the CDR3 reads TGTGCCAGCAGTGAGCCCCCAGCCTACGAGCAGTACTTC. This gives the protein CASSEPPAYEQYF. Full variable domain (rest looked up from reference TRBV2 and TRBJ2-7): EPEVTQTPSHQVTQMGQEVILRCVPISNHLYFYWYRQILGQKVEFLVSFYNNEISEKSEIFDDQFSVERPDGSNFTLKIRSTKLEDSAMYFCASSEPPAYEQYFGPGTRLTVT.

This clone was recorded only once. V and J are TRBV5-1 and TRBJ1-2, with D hard to call. Germline V lookup: CDR1 SGHRS, CDR2 YFSETQ. The CDR3 is 13 residues long. The V end lost 2 bases, the J end lost 1 base, and 6 bases lay between the germline ends. CDR3 protein: CASSFNYNYGYTF. DNA for the CDR3: TGCGCCAGCAGCTTTAACTATAACTATGGCTACACCTTC.

This chain connects TRBV11-3 to TRBJ2-7, with D uncertain. The CDR3 length is 14 residues. Germline CDR1 SGHNT, CDR2 YENEEA. V was trimmed by 0 bases and J by 3 bases, leaving 9 bases between them. CDR3 protein: CASSLDRWSYEQYF. DNA of the CDR3: TGTGCCAGCAGCTTAGATCGATGGAGCTACGAGCAGTACTTC.

This clone has a handful of counts. The chain has TRBV2 and TRBJ2-1, with a tentative D call TRBD2 (5 bases). V lost 4 bases and J lost 8, with 12 bases in between. This CDR3 has 13 residues. Germline loops: CDR1 SNHLY, CDR2 FYNNEI. CDR3 bases: TGTGCCAGCAGTGCGTTACTAGTTCATGAGCAGTTCTTC. It yields the protein CASSALLVHEQFF. Supplemented by reference TRBV2 and TRBJ2-1, the full variable domain reads EPEVTQTPSHQVTQMGQEVILRCVPISNHLYFYWYRQILGQKVEFLVSFYNNEISEKSEIFDDQFSVERPDGSNFTLKIRSTKLEDSAMYFCASSALLVHEQFFGPGTRLTVL.

The chain has TRBV19 and TRBJ1-1, with D perhaps TRBD1 (5 bases). Deletions cut 5 bases from V and 10 bases from J, with 20 bases between. The CDR3 length is 14 residues. Germline V lookup: CDR1 LNHDA, CDR2 SQIVND (reference sequence). The CDR3 nucleotides read TGTGCCAGTAGTTTGGACACGGATGTGTTAGTAGCTTTCTTT. Encoded protein: CASSLDTDVLVAFF.

The rearrangement uses TRBV10-3 and TRBJ2-7; TRBD1 matches at 9 bases. The CDR3 totals 14 residues. Germline CDR1 ENHRY, CDR2 SYGVKD. V lost 5 bases and J lost 5; bases outside the gene matches: 7. The CDR3 loop is CAISPGQGGNEQYF. For the CDR3, the DNA is TGTGCCATCAGTCCGGGACAGGGAGGCAACGAGCAGTACTTC.

In its sample, this clone was seen a few times. This sequence joins TRBV10-3 and TRBJ2-1; 10 bases map to TRBD2. The J segment lost 4 bases and the V segment lost 2 bases, leaving 8 bases of the junction unmatched. CDR3 length: 17 residues. CDR1 is ENHRY and CDR2 is SYGVKD in the germline V gene. The CDR3 loop is CAISEAQRGGFYNEQFF. The CDR3 DNA is TGTGCCATCAGTGAGGCGCAGCGGGGGGGCTTTTACAATGAGCAGTTCTTC.

This chain uses TRBV27 with TRBJ2-7; TRBD1 might be the D (6 bases). CDR3 length: 13 amino acids. Germline CDR1 and CDR2: MNHEY and SMNVEV (reference sequence). V lost 2 bases, J lost 3 bases, and 8 bases lay in between. Here the CDR3 DNA reads TGTGCCAGCAGTTTACAGGGGCTCTACGAGCAGTACTTC. Protein sequence: CASSLQGLYEQYF.

The chain employs TRBV4-1 and TRBJ2-5, with D tentatively TRBD1 (5 bases). The V and J ends lost 0 bases and 1 base respectively, with 15 bases between them. The CDR3 contains 17 residues. From germline, CDR1 is MGHRA and CDR2 YSYEKL. The CDR3: CASSQEGSGYIQETQYF. The CDR3 coding sequence is TGCGCCAGCAGCCAAGAAGGGTCAGGGTACATCCAAGAGACCCAGTACTTC.

V and J are TRBV9 and TRBJ1-1; D may be TRBD1 (5 bases). This CDR3 comprises 15 residues. Germline V gene lookup returns CDR1 SGDLS and CDR2 YYNGEE. Between the trimmed V and J ends, which lost 3 bases and 3 bases, there was a span of 15 bases. In DNA form, the CDR3 reads TGTGCCAGCAGCGCGGGCACAGGAGCGCACACTGAAGCTTTCTTT. Translated, it gives CASSAGTGAHTEAFF.

In its sample, this clone was seen a few times. This chain connects TRBV9 to TRBJ2-7; 9 nucleotides line up with TRBD2. The length of the CDR3 is 15 residues. With 3 bases clipped from V and 6 bases from J, the junction kept 10 bases outside the gene matches. Germline CDR1 and CDR2: SGDLS and YYNGEE. The CDR3 nucleotides read TGTGCCAGCAGCGAGGGGGCGGGAGGGCCCCCCGAGCAGTACTTC. Protein product: CASSEGAGGPPEQYF.

V usage is TRBV5-6 and J usage is TRBJ2-7; D remains ambiguous. Trimming cost V 3 bases and J 1 base, with 2 bases left between them. This CDR3 has 11 amino acids. From germline, CDR1 is SGHDT and CDR2 YYEEEE. This chain's CDR3 is CASSSSYEQYF. The CDR3 coding sequence is TGTGCCAGCAGCTCGTCCTACGAGCAGTACTTC.

The gene calls are TRBV6-5 and TRBJ2-1; no reliable D call. Germline-derived CDR1 and CDR2 are MNHEY and SVGAGI. CDR3 size: 11 residues. V dropped 7 bases and J dropped 5 bases, with 6 bases sitting between them. CDR3 in DNA: TGTGCCAGCACCCTAAACAATGAGCAGTTCTTC. It is translated as CASTLNNEQFF.

The V call is TRBV19, the J call TRBJ1-1, with 8 bases matching TRBD1. Unmatched junction bases numbered 5, after V lost 5 bases and J lost 3 bases. CDR3 length: 14 residues. Germline values: CDR1 LNHDA, CDR2 SQIVND (reference sequence). The CDR3 sequence is CASSPQGAYTEAFF. CDR3 sequence (DNA): TGTGCCAGTAGTCCGCAGGGGGCCTACACTGAAGCTTTCTTT.

The chain carries TRBV28 and TRBJ1-1; D might be TRBD1 (5 bases). V was trimmed by 2 bases and J by 5 bases, leaving 12 bases between them. In germline, CDR1 is MDHEN, CDR2 SYDVKM. The CDR3 covers 14 residues. The CDR3 DNA is TGTGCCAGCAGTTTACGGGGCGCGGGGACTGAAGCTTTCTTT. Protein sequence: CASSLRGAGTEAFF.

The chain carries TRBV13 and TRBJ2-3; 14 positions match TRBD2. The CDR3 runs 16 residues. Per germline, CDR1 PRHDT and CDR2 FYEKMQ (reference sequence). V trimming: 3 bases; J trimming: 5 bases; junction bases outside the gene matches: 4. For the CDR3, the DNA is TGTGCCAGCAGCTTGACTAGCGGGGGGGTAGGAGATACGCAGTATTTT. It is translated as CASSLTSGGVGDTQYF.

A few counts support this clone. The rearrangement joins TRBV4-1 to TRBJ2-7; 7 nucleotides match TRBD2. The V gene's germline CDR1 is MGHRA and CDR2 YSYEKL. The CDR3 runs 19 residues. The V gene end was trimmed by 0 bases and the J gene end by 1 base; junction bases not matched to a gene: 15. The CDR3 region is CASSQDRARGRDGSYEQYF. CDR3 DNA sequence: TGCGCCAGCAGCCAAGATCGTGCTCGTGGGAGGGACGGATCCTACGAGCAGTACTTC.

J is TRBJ1-2 and V is TRBV30; 9 bases agree with TRBD1. Unmatched junction bases numbered 2, after V lost 1 base and J lost 5 bases. Germline CDR1 reads GTSNPN; CDR2 reads SVGIG (reference sequence). The CDR3 contains 13 residues. The DNA of the CDR3 is TGTGCCTGGAGTGCCGACAGGGGGTATGGCTACACCTTC. Translation gives CAWSADRGYGYTF.

J is TRBJ1-1 and V is TRBV29-1; 7 bases agree with TRBD1. This CDR3 is built from 13 residues. J lost 1 base, V lost 6 bases, and 5 bases had no gene match. CDR1 SQVTM and CDR2 ANQGSEA come from the germline V gene. The CDR3 here is CSVNRGGNTEAFF. The CDR3 DNA is TGCAGCGTGAACAGGGGAGGGAACACTGAAGCTTTCTTT.

This sequence joins TRBV7-9 and TRBJ2-1, with TRBD1 matching 7 bases. The V and J ends lost 4 bases and 12 bases, in that order; junction bases with no gene match: 9. The CDR3 is made up of 13 amino acids. Germline V gene sequence: CDR1 SEHNR, CDR2 FQNEAQ (reference sequence). CDR3 in DNA: TGTGCCAGCAGCTCCCCGGACAGGCTAAGGCAGTTCTTC. Encoded protein: CASSSPDRLRQFF.

In the case of this clone: The junction departs from germline at one end; a sequencing error may be responsible. J is TRBJ2-5 and V is TRBV14, with unresolved D. The CDR3 consists of 16 residues. In germline, CDR1 is SGHDN, CDR2 FVKESK. This CDR3 reads CASSQVSWPHQETQYF. CDR3 sequence (DNA): TGTGCCAGCAGCCAAGTTAGTTGGCCCCATCAAGAGACTCAGTACTTC.

This chain links TRBV6-1 with TRBJ1-2; TRBD1 matches 7 bases. CDR1 and CDR2 from the germline V gene are MNHNS and SASEGT. The CDR3 loop spans 12 amino acids. Unmatched junction bases numbered 4, after V lost 4 bases and J lost 8 bases. CDR3 DNA sequence: TGTGCCAGCAGTGGGGGGACAGTCGGCTACACCTTC. The encoded protein is CASSGGTVGYTF.

The gene calls are TRBV4-1 and TRBJ2-3; a possible D gene is TRBD1 (5 bases). Trimming took 4 bases from V and 2 from J, leaving 19 bases between them. CDR3 size: 17 residues. CDR1 and CDR2 from the germline V gene are MGHRA and YSYEKL. This chain's CDR3 is CASSLRRQQRHTDTQYF. As DNA, the CDR3 is TGCGCCAGCAGCCTTCGTCGACAGCAGCGACACACAGATACGCAGTATTTT.

The chain employs TRBV9 and TRBJ2-7, with 8 bases lining up with TRBD1. Trimming at V came to 0 bases and at J to 2 bases, leaving 1 base not matched to a gene. The CDR3 is 14 amino acids. Germline CDR1 and CDR2: SGDLS and YYNGEE. CDR3 region: CASSVGDRPYEQYF. The CDR3 DNA is TGTGCCAGCAGCGTAGGGGACAGGCCCTACGAGCAGTACTTC.

CDR3 DNA sequence: TGTGCCAGCTCACCACTTGGGACAGGGGTGGAAAAACTGTTTTTT. This encodes CASSPLGTGVEKLFF. This rearrangement joins TRBV18 to TRBJ1-4, with 10 bases lining up with TRBD1. The length of the CDR3 is 15 residues. Trimming took 1 base from V and 8 from J; bases not matched to a gene: 4. The germline CDR1 and CDR2 sequences are KGHSH and LQKENI.

This chain connects TRBV29-1 to TRBJ1-2, with D perhaps TRBD1 (6 bases). Germline CDR1 and CDR2: SQVTM and ANQGSEA. The CDR3 has 10 amino acids. V dropped 4 bases and J dropped 13 bases, with 13 bases sitting between them. Written as DNA, the CDR3 is TGCAGCGTTGTGGGAGGGGGTCCCACCTTC. Translating it yields CSVVGGGPTF. The whole variable domain, filled in from reference TRBV29-1 and TRBJ1-2, reads SAVISQKPSRDICQRGTSLTIQCQVDSQVTMMFWYRQQPGQSLTLIATANQGSEATYESGFVIDKFPISRPNLTFSTLTVSNMSPEDSSIYLCSVVGGGPTFGSGTRLTVV.

The rearrangement links TRBV5-1 to TRBJ1-1; 9 positions agree with TRBD1. Germline-derived CDR1 and CDR2 are SGHRS and YFSETQ. Trimming removed 7 bases from V and 4 bases from J; junction bases left unmatched: 11. This CDR3 has 15 amino acids. CDR3 residues: CASRPGTGSVTEAFF. The DNA for the CDR3 is TGCGCCAGCCGTCCCGGGACAGGGTCGGTCACTGAAGCTTTCTTT.

The V and J genes are TRBV6-1 and TRBJ2-3; 8 nucleotides agree with TRBD2. CDR3 size: 16 residues. Trimming took 2 bases from V and 5 from J; bases not matched to a gene: 9. Germline CDR1 is MNHNS and CDR2 is SASEGT. The CDR3 reads CASSEPRRGDGDTQYF. DNA of the CDR3: TGTGCCAGCAGTGAACCCCGGCGGGGGGATGGAGATACGCAGTATTTT.

A few counts support this clone. This rearrangement joins TRBV15 to TRBJ2-1; 9 bases are a match to TRBD2. Trimming at V came to 0 bases and at J to 7 bases, leaving 7 bases not matched to a gene. CDR1 and CDR2 from the germline V gene are LNHNV and YYDKDF (reference sequence). CDR3 size: 16 residues. The CDR3 loop is CATSRDLDSGGNEQFF. The DNA for the CDR3 is TGTGCCACCAGCAGAGATCTGGATAGCGGGGGAAATGAGCAGTTCTTC. Filled out from reference TRBV15 and TRBJ2-1, the complete variable domain reads DAMVIQNPRYQVTQFGKPVTLSCSQTLNHNVMYWYQQKSSQAPKLLFHYYDKDFNNEADTPDNFQSRRPNTSFCFLDIRSPGLGDTAMYLCATSRDLDSGGNEQFFGPGTRLTVL.

The chain is built from TRBV5-8 and TRBJ1-2; maybe TRBD1 (6 bases). CDR1 is SGHTS and CDR2 is YDEGEE in the germline V gene. The CDR3 runs 16 residues. Trimming cost V 2 bases and J 2 bases, with 16 bases left between them. The CDR3 loop reads CASSFLNRERNYGYTF. The CDR3 bases are TGTGCCAGCAGCTTCTTAAACAGGGAACGCAACTATGGCTACACCTTC.